This T cell receptor (beta chain) was sequenced during a study of graft-versus-host responses after intestinal transplantation listed by TCRdb under 2021. Notes on the research overall: The transplants that recipients got were multivisceral, liver-intestinal, or isolated intestinal. Every recipient was given anti-thymocyte globulin induction, followed by around three years of maintenance tacrolimus and steroids. Bulk TCR-beta CDR3 sequencing was used to track graft-versus-host and host-versus-graft alloreactive T cell clones in the graft, circulation and bone marrow after intestinal transplantation. Alloreactive clones were identified by sequencing pre-transplant mixed lymphocyte reaction products and comparing them with unstimulated pre-transplant donor and recipient T cells. The cohort enrolled 20 to 30 intestinal transplant recipients including one retransplant, and 3 patients lacking pretransplant specimens were excluded. A peak of at least 4% donor T cells among recipient peripheral blood mononuclear cells was the definition used for donor T cell macrochimerism. Instead of going to the commercial service, samples from three later patients were sequenced in-house on an Illumina MiSeq and processed with MiXCR.

From the germline V gene, CDR1 is MNHEY and CDR2 is SVGAGI. The CDR3 sequence holds 15 residues, the cysteine and phenylalanine included. The read is trimmed to its CDR3 DNA, 45 bases read in frame from base 1. The V end loses 2 bases and the J end loses 2 bases, and a stretch of 13 bases separates them. Note on this clone: It lacks a known antigen. No quality values exist for individual bases; no much larger clone is one base distant.

Study-level results and caveats: Peak levels of circulating GvH clones were associated with declines in HvG clones early after transplant. GvH clones turned up in recipient bone marrow, with some appearing earlier in ileal mucosa or blood, a pattern consistent with an intestinal mucosal origin. Patients with donor T cell macrochimerism had high GvH to HvG T cell clonal ratios in their allografts. The relatively low number and heterogeneity of intestinal transplant patients limited the conclusions.

Reading the label with the study, this specimen's time point is: cells obtained before transplantation from donor or recipient. CD3+CD4+ and CD3+CD8+ populations were FACS-sorted from unstimulated pre-transplant donor and recipient cells taken from spleen or lymph nodes. To prepare the library, the immunoSEQ multiplex PCR assay was applied. For most patients, genomic DNA was isolated using the Qiagen DNeasy Blood and Tissue Kit and was shipped frozen to Adaptive Biotechnologies for TCR sequencing. High-throughput TCR-beta CDR3 sequencing of genomic DNA from most patients was performed by Adaptive Biotechnologies. The paper's processing steps were these. TCR sequencing data were retrieved from Adaptive's ImmunoSEQ software for 15 to 20 patients, whereas a few other patients were processed with MiXCR and VDJtools. To correct CD4 versus CD8 sorting errors, any sequence found in both subsets at a frequency ratio below 5:1 was removed. Because the origin of CDR3 nucleotide sequences shared between donor and recipient could not be assigned, those sequences were removed. At least 2-fold expansion over unstimulated cells and a minimum CFSE-low frequency of 0.002% (template counts) or 0.001% (read counts) were required for clones to be classified as alloreactive. Mappable clones were those detected in sequenced pre-transplant spleen, lymph node, or MLR CFSE-low populations of the donor or recipient. The cumulative frequency of alloreactive clones was calculated as a percentage of all sequences, weighted by copy number. The clones in this table, taken by TCRdb from immuneACCESS, are in-frame only. Not every clone is retained; where verified, under half of the shortfall comes from an unresolved V gene, and the cause of the rest is unknown. Clonal size and the V and J genes are those of that table, whereas D and trimming came from the DNA. Here the sample has about 93,000 clones; about 93% occur a single time. Of the sample, 0.4% to 0.6% falls within the top ten clones.

The chain links TRBV6-5 with TRBJ2-7, with no confident D gene call. The starting material was unstimulated CD8+ T cells sorted from spleen or lymph node cells, obtained before intestinal transplant. The TCR was taken from a human donor who received an intestinal transplant. The CDR3 is CASSYNPQVAYEQYF. In nucleotide form, the sequence is TGTGCCAGCAGTTACAATCCTCAGGTGGCCTACGAGCAGTACTTC.